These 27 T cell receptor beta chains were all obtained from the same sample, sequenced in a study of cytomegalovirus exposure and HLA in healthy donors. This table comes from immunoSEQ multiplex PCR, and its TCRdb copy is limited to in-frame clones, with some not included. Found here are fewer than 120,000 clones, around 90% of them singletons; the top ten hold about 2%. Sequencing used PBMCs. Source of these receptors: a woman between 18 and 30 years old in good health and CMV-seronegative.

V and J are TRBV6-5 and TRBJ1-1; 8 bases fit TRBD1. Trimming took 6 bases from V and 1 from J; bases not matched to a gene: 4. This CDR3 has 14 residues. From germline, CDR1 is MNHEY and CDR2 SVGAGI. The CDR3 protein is CASSRGQGNTEAFF. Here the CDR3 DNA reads TGTGCCAGCAGCCGAGGACAGGGGAACACTGAAGCTTTCTTT.

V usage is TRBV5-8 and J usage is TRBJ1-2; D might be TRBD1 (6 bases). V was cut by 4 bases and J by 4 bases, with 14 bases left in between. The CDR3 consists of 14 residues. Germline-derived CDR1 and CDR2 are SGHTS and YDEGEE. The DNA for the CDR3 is TGTGCCAGCAGCCAGTTACAGGGTTCCTATGGCTACACCTTC. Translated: CASSQLQGSYGYTF. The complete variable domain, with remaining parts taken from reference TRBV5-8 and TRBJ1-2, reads EAGVTQSPTHLIKTRGQQATLRCSPISGHTSVYWYQQALGLGLQFLLWYDEGEERNRGNFPPRFSGRQFPNYSSELNVNALELEDSALYLCASSQLQGSYGYTFGSGTRLTVV.

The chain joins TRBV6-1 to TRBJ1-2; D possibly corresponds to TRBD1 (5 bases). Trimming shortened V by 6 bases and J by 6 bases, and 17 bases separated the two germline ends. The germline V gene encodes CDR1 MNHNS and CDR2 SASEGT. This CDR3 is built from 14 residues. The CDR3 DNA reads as TGTGCCAGCAGCGGATCGCGGTTAGGGGATGGCTACACCTTC. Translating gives CASSGSRLGDGYTF.

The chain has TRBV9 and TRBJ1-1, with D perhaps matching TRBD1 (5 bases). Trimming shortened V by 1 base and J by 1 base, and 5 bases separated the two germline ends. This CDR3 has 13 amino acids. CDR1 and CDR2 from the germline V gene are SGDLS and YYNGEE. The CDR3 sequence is CASSVTGNTEAFF. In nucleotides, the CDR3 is TGTGCCAGCAGCGTAACAGGGAACACTGAAGCTTTCTTT.

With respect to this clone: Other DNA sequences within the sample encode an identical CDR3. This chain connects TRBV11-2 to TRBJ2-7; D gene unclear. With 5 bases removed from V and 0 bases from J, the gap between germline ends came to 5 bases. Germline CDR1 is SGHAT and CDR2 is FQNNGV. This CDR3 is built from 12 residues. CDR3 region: CASSTSSYEQYF. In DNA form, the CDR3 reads TGTGCCAGCAGCACGAGCTCCTACGAGCAGTACTTC.

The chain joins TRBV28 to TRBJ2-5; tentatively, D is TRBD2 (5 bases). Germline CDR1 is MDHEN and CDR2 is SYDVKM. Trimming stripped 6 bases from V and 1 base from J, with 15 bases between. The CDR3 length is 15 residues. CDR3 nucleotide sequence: TGTGCCAGCAGCCTAACCCCGGGGAGCCAAGAGACCCAGTACTTC. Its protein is CASSLTPGSQETQYF.

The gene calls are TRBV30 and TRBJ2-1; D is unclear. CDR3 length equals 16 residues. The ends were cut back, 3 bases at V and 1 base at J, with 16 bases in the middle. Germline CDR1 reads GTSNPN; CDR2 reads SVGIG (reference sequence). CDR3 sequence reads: CAWRIQRLWSYNEQFF. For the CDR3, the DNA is TGTGCCTGGAGAATTCAGCGATTGTGGTCCTACAATGAGCAGTTCTTC.

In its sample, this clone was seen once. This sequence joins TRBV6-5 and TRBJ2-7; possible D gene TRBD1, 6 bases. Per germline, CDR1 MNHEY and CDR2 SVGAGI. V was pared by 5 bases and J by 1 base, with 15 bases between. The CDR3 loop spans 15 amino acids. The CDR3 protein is CASSGTLQGSYEQYF. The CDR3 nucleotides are TGTGCCAGCAGTGGAACTCTACAGGGATCCTACGAGCAGTACTTC.

CDR3: CASSHEGQGSGNTIYF. DNA of the CDR3: TGTGCCAGCAGCCATGAAGGACAGGGGTCTGGAAACACCATATATTTT. The chain uses TRBV4-2 and TRBJ1-3; TRBD1 agrees at 9 bases. After removal of 3 bases from V and 1 base from J, the junction contained 4 bases not matched to a gene. The CDR3 runs 16 residues. Germline V gives CDR1 LGHNA, CDR2 YNFKEQ.

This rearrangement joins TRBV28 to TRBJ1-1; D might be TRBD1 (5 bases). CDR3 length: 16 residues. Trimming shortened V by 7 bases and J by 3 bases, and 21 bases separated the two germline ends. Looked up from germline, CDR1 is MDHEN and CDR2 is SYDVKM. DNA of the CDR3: TGTGCCAGCACCCCGTGGAATTCCTGGGGGGACACTGAAGCTTTCTTT. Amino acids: CASTPWNSWGDTEAFF.

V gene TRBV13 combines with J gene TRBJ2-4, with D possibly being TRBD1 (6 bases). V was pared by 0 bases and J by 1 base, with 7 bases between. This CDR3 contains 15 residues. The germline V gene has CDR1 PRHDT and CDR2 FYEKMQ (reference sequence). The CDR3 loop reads CASSLGTGAKNIQYF. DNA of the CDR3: TGTGCCAGCAGCTTAGGCACAGGGGCCAAAAACATTCAGTACTTC.

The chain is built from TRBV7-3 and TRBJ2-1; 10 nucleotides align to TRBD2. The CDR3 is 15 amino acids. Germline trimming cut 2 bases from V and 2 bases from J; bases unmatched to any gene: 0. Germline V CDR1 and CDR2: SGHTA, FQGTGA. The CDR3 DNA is TGTGCCAGCAGCTTACTAGCGGGGGCCTACAATGAGCAGTTCTTC. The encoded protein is CASSLLAGAYNEQFF.

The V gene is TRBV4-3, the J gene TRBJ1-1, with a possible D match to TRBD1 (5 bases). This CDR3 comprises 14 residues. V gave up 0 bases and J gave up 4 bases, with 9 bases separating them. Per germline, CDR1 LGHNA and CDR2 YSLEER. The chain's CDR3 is CASSQDSRATEAFF. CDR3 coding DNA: TGCGCCAGCAGCCAAGATTCCAGGGCCACTGAAGCTTTCTTT.

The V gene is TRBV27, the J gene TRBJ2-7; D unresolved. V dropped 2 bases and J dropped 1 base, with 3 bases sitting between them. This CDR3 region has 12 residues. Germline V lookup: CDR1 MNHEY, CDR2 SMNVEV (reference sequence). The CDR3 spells CASSLPSYEQYF. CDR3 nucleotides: TGTGCCAGCAGTTTACCTTCCTACGAGCAGTACTTC.

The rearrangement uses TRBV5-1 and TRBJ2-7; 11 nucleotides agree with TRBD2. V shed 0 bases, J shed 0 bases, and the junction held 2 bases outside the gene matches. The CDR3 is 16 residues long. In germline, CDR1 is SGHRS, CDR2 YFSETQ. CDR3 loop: CASSLATSGGSYEQYF. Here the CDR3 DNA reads TGCGCCAGCAGCTTGGCTACTAGCGGGGGCTCCTACGAGCAGTACTTC.

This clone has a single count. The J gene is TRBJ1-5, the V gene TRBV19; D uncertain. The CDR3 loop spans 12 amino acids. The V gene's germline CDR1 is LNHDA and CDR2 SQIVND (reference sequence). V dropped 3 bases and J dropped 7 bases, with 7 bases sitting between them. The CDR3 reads CASSIQRQPQHF. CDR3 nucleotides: TGTGCCAGTAGTATTCAGCGGCAGCCCCAGCATTTT.

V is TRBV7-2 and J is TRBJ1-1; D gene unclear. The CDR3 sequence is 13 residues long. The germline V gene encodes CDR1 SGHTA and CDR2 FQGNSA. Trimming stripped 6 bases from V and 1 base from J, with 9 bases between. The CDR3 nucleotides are TGTGCCAGCAGACCTACCCGGAACACTGAAGCTTTCTTT. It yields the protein CASRPTRNTEAFF.

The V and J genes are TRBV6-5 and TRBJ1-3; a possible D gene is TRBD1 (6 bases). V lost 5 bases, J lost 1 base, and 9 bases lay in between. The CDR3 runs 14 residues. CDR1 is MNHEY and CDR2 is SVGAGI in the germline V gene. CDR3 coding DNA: TGTGCCAGCAGTCCCGGACAGTCTGGAAACACCATATATTTT. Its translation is CASSPGQSGNTIYF.

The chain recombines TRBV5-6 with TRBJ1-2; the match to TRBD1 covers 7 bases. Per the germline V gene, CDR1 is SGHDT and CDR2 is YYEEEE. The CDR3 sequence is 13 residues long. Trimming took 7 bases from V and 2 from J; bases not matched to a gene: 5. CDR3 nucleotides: TGTGCCAGCCGACGACAGGGAAACTATGGCTACACCTTC. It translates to CASRRQGNYGYTF.

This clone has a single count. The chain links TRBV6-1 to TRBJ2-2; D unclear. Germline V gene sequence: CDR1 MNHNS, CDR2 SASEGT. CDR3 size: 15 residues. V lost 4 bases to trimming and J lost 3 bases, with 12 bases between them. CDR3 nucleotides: TGTGCCAGCAGTGGACACAGTGTAGACACCGGGGAGCTGTTTTTT. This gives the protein CASSGHSVDTGELFF.

CDR3 region: CASSQDRGGFTEAFF. The CDR3 DNA reads TGCGCCAGCAGCCAAGATAGAGGAGGGTTCACTGAAGCTTTCTTT. The rearrangement uses TRBV4-3 and TRBJ1-1; D unresolved. Trimming took off 0 bases at V and 4 bases at J, with 12 bases between the two ends. Germline V CDR1 and CDR2: LGHNA, YSLEER. The CDR3 sequence is 15 residues long.

CDR3 DNA: TGTGCCAGCAGCTCCAGGGTTAGCAACACCGGGGAGCTGTTTTTT. It translates to CASSSRVSNTGELFF. This rearrangement joins TRBV5-4 to TRBJ2-2, with D possibly being TRBD1 (5 bases). V lost 3 bases and J lost 2, with 11 bases in between. Germline CDR1 is SGHNT and CDR2 is YYREEE (reference sequence). The CDR3 consists of 15 residues.

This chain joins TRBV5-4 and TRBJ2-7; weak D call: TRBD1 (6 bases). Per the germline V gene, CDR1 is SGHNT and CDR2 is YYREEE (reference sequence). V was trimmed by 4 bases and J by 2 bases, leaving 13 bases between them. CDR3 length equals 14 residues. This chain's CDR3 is CASSPNQGPYEQYF. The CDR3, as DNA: TGTGCCAGCAGCCCCAATCAGGGGCCCTACGAGCAGTACTTC.

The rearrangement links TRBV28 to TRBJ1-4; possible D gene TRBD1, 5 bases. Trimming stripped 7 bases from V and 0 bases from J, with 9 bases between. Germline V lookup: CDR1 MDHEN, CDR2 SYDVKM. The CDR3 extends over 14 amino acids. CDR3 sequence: CASMRQTTNEKLFF. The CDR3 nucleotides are TGTGCCAGCATGCGACAGACAACTAATGAAAAACTGTTTTTT.

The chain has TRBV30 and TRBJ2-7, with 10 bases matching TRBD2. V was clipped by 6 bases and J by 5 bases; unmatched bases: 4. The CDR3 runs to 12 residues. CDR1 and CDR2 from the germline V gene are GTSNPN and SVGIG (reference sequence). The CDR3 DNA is TGTGCCTGCTCTAGCGGGAGCAACGAGCAGTACTTC. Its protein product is CACSSGSNEQYF.

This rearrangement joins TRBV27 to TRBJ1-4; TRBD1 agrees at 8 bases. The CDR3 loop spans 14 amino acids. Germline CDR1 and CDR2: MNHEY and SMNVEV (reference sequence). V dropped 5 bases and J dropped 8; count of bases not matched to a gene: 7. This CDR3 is CASSNPGQGEKLFF. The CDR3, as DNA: TGTGCCAGCAGTAACCCCGGACAGGGCGAAAAACTGTTTTTT.

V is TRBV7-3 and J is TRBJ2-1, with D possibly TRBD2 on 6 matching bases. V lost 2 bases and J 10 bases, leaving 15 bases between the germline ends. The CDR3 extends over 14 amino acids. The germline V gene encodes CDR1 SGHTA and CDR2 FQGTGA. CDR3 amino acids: CASSLSPGLREQFF. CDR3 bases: TGTGCCAGCAGCTTATCTCCGGGACTCCGGGAGCAGTTCTTC.